This TCR beta chain was recorded in a study of T cell repertoires in cytomegalovirus infection. Regarding the study as a whole: What dominated the ex vivo response were HLA-C-restricted CMV-specific TCR beta clonotypes.

The germline V and J ends were trimmed by 1 base and 4 bases, with 15 bases remaining between them. Germline CDR1 MGHRA, CDR2 YSYEKL. The CDR3 loop spans 16 amino acids. A single record per CDR3 protein comes from TCRdb applying MiXCR to the reads. The profile covers hundreds of thousands of distinct CDR3 sequences, with approximately 22% appearing a single time and 15% to 20% taken by the ten largest. This clonotype was detected a few times. Its specificity is not known. This chain links TRBV4-1 with TRBJ2-3; D is uncertain. The sample comprised CD8+ T cells from PBMCs. This receptor was taken from a human donor in good health (CMV status not recorded). Some clones in this sample may be carry-over from other donors' samples. The CDR3 DNA reads as TGCGCCAGCAGCCAAGGCGATCCAGTCCCCCCAGATACGCAGTATTTT. Translated: CASSQGDPVPPDTQYF.